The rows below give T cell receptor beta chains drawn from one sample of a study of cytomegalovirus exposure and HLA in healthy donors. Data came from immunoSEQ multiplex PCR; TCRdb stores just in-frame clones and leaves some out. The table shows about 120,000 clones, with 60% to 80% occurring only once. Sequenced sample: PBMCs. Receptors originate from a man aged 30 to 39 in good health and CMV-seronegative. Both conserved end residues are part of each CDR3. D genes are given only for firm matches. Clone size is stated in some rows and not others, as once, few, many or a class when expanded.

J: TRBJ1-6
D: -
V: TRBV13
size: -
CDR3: CASSPMIGGASPLHF
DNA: TGTGCCAGCAGCCCAATGATAGGGGGGGCTTCACCCCTCCACTTT

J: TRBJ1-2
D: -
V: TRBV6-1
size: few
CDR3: CAISESITGANYGYTF
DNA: TGTGCCATCAGTGAGTCGATTACGGGGGCTAACTATGGCTACACCTTC

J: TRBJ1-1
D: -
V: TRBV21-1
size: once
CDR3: CASSRQGENTEAFF
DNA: TGTGCCAGCAGCCGACAGGGGGAGAACACTGAAGCTTTCTTT

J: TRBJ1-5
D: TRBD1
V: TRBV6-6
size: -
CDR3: CASYDRGDQPQHF
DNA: TGTGCCAGCTACGACAGGGGTGATCAGCCCCAGCATTTT

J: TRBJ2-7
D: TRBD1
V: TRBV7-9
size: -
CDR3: CSSRSTGGLYEQYF
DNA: TGTTCCAGCAGATCGACAGGGGGCCTCTACGAGCAGTACTTC

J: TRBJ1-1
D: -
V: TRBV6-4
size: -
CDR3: CASSKQGGATEAFF
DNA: TGTGCCAGCAGTAAGCAGGGAGGGGCAACTGAAGCTTTCTTT

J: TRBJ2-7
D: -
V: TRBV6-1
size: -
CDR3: CASKPLYSSYEQYF
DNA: TGTGCCAGCAAGCCCCTTTACAGCTCCTACGAGCAGTACTTC

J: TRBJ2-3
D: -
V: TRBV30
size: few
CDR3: CAWSVLETDTQYF
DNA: TGTGCCTGGAGTGTACTAGAGACAGATACGCAGTATTTT

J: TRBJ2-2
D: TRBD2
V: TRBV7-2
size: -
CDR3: CATSGVGTGELFF
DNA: TGTGCCACTAGCGGGGTCGGCACCGGGGAGCTGTTTTTT

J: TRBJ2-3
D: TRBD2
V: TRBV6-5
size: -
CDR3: CASSGEVGTSQYF
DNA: TGTGCCAGCAGTGGTGAGGTCGGGACTAGTCAGTATTTT

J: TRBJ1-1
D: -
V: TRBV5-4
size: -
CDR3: CASSSPLNTEAFF
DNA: TGTGCCAGCAGCTCCCCGTTGAACACTGAAGCTTTCTTT

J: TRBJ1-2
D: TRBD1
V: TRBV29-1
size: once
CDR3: CSVRTGRENGYTF
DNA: TGCAGCGTCCGGACAGGAAGAGAGAATGGCTACACCTTC

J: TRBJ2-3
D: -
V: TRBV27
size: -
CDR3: CASSSLQGKTSTDTQYF
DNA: TGTGCCAGCAGTTCCCTTCAGGGGAAAACTAGCACAGATACGCAGTATTTT

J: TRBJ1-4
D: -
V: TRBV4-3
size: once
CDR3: CASSQERTDGEELFF
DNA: TGCGCCAGCAGCCAAGAGAGGACAGATGGAGAAGAACTGTTTTTT

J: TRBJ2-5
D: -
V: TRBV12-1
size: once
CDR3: CASSFPRNGLAGNQETQYF
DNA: TGTGCCAGCAGCTTTCCCCGAAATGGACTAGCGGGGAACCAAGAGACCCAGTACTTC

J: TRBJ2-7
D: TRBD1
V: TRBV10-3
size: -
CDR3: CAISESGVERGRREQYF
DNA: TGTGCCATCAGTGAGTCAGGAGTGGAAAGGGGGCGACGCGAGCAGTACTTC

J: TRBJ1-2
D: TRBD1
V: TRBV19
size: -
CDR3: CASSINRDRNYGYTF
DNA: TGTGCCAGTAGTATTAATAGGGACAGAAACTATGGCTACACCTTC

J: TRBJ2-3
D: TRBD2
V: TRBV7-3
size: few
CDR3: CASSRTSGTDTQYF
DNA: TGTGCCAGCAGCCGGACTAGCGGCACAGATACGCAGTATTTT

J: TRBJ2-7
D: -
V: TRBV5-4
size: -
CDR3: CASSPEEGPYEQYF
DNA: TGTGCCAGCAGCCCGGAGGAGGGCCCCTACGAGCAGTACTTC

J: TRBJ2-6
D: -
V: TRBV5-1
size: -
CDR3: CASSLGPTSGANVLTF
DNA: TGCGCCAGCAGCTTGGGTCCTACCTCTGGGGCCAACGTCCTGACTTTC

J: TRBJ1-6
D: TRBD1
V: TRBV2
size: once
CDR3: CASSSGTGKSPLHF
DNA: TGTGCCAGCAGCTCCGGGACAGGGAAGTCACCCCTCCACTTT

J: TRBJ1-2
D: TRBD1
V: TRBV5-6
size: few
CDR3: CASSHAVRDRPGGYTF
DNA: TGTGCCAGCAGTCATGCAGTCCGGGACAGGCCTGGCGGCTACACCTTC

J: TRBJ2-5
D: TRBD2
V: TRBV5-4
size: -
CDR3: CASSAGLAGQETQYF
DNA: TGTGCCAGCAGCGCAGGACTAGCGGGGCAAGAGACCCAGTACTTC

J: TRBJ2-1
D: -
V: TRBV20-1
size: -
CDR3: CSASRGGEQFF
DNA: TGCAGTGCTTCCCGCGGCGGTGAGCAGTTCTTC

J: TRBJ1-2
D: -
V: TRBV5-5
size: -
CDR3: CASSGGREAYGYTF
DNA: TGTGCCAGCAGCGGGGGACGGGAGGCCTATGGCTACACCTTC

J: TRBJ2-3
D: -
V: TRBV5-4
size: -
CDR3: CASSLAPRSTDTQYF
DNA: TGTGCCAGCAGCTTGGCCCCCAGGAGCACAGATACGCAGTATTTT

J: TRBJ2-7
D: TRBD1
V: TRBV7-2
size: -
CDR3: CASSSTGGLYEQYF
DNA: TGTGCCAGCAGCTCTACAGGGGGTCTATACGAGCAGTACTTC

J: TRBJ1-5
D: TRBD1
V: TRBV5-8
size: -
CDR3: CASSLAGQGYSNQSQHF
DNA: TGTGCCAGCAGCTTGGCCGGACAGGGATATAGCAATCAGTCCCAGCATTTT

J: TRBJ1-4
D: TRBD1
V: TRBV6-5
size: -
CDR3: CASSRRDRGEKLFF
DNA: TGTGCCAGCAGCCGACGGGACAGGGGTGAAAAACTGTTTTTT

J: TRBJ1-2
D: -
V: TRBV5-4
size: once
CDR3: CASSLQGPGGYTF
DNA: TGTGCCAGCAGCCTACAGGGTCCCGGGGGCTACACCTTC

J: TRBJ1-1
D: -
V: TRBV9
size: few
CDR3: CASSPSRDSEAFF
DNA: TGTGCCAGCAGCCCCTCGCGGGATTCTGAAGCTTTCTTT

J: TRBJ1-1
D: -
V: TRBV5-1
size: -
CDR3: CASSYDLLENTEAFF
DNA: TGCGCCAGCAGCTACGATCTATTAGAGAACACTGAAGCTTTCTTT

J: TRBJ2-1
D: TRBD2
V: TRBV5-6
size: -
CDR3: CASSSGGIYNEQFF
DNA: TGTGCCAGCAGCTCCGGGGGGATCTACAATGAGCAGTTCTTC

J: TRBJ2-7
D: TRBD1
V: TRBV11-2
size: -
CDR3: CASSSRPDRAYEQYF
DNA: TGTGCCAGCAGCTCACGTCCGGACAGGGCCTACGAGCAGTACTTC

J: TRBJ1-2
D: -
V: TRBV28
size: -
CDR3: CASSFQGRLDYGYTF
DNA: TGTGCCAGCAGTTTCCAAGGCAGGCTCGACTATGGCTACACCTTC

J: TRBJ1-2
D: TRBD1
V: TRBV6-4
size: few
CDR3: CASSRDRGDYGYTF
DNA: TGTGCCAGCAGTCGGGACAGGGGAGACTATGGCTACACCTTC

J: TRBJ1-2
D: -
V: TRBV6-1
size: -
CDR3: CASSDSISGTF
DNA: TGTGCCAGCAGTGACAGCATAAGCGGCACATTC

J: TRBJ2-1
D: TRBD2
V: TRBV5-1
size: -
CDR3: CASSLLAGENNEQFF
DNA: TGCGCCAGCAGCTTACTAGCGGGGGAAAACAATGAGCAGTTCTTC

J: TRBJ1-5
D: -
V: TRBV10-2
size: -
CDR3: CASSLQGSNQPQHF
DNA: TGCGCCAGCAGCTTACAGGGTAGCAATCAGCCCCAGCATTTT

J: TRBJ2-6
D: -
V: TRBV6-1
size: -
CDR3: CASREPGANVLTF
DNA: TGTGCCAGCAGGGAGCCTGGGGCCAACGTCCTGACTTTC

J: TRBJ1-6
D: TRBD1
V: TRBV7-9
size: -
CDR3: CASSLGSTGLNSPLHF
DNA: TGTGCCAGCAGCTTGGGATCGACAGGGTTAAATTCACCCCTCCACTTT

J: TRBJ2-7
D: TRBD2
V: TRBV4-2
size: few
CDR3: CASSQLPSGGYEQYF
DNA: TGTGCCAGCAGCCAACTACCTAGCGGGGGGTACGAGCAGTACTTC

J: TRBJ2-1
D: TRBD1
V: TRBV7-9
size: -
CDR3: CASRKGQGEVEQFF
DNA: TGTGCCAGCAGAAAGGGACAGGGGGAAGTTGAGCAGTTCTTC

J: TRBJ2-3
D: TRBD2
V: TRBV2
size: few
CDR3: CASRSSGAADTQYF
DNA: TGTGCCAGCCGCTCTAGCGGGGCCGCAGATACGCAGTATTTT

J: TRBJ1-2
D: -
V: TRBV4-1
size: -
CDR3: CASRSHFTGVYGYTF
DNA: TGCGCCAGCCGTTCCCATTTCACAGGAGTCTATGGCTACACCTTC

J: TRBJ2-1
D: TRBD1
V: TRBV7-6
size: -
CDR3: CASSFDRVNEQFF
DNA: TGTGCCAGCAGCTTTGACAGGGTAAATGAGCAGTTCTTC

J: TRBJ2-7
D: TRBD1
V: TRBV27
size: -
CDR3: CASSFYRGPYEQYF
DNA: TGTGCCAGCAGTTTCTACAGGGGGCCCTACGAGCAGTACTTC

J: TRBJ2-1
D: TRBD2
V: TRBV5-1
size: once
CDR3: CASRGEGEQFF
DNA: TGCGCCAGCAGGGGGGAGGGCGAGCAGTTCTTC

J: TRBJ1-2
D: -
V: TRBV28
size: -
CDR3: CASSPIAYGYTF
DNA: TGTGCCAGCAGCCCAATAGCCTATGGCTACACCTTC

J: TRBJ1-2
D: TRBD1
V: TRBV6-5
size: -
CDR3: CASSYSETGVRYGYTF
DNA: TGTGCCAGCAGTTACTCTGAGACAGGGGTTAGGTATGGCTACACCTTC

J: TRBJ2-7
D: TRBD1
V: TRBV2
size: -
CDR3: CASSGQGPYEQYF
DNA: TGTGCCAGCAGTGGACAGGGTCCCTACGAGCAGTACTTC

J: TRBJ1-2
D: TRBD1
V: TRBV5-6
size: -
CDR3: CASSLVDRASYYGYTF
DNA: TGTGCCAGCAGCTTGGTTGACAGGGCCTCTTACTATGGCTACACCTTC

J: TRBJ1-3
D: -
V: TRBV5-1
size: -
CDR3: CASSLVWVGSGNTIYF
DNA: TGCGCCAGCAGCTTGGTCTGGGTCGGGTCTGGAAACACCATATATTTT

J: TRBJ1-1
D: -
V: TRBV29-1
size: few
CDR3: CSVGGVEAFF
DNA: TGCAGCGTGGGGGGGGTTGAGGCTTTCTTT

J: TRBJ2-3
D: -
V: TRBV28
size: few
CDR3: CASSLDFQARTSTDTQYF
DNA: TGTGCCAGCAGTTTAGATTTTCAAGCTAGAACTAGCACAGATACGCAGTATTTT

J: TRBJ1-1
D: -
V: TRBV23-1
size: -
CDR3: CASSQLESKSNTEAFF
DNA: TGCGCCAGCAGTCAATTGGAGTCTAAATCGAACACTGAAGCTTTCTTT